This T cell receptor beta chain emerged from a study of blood T cell repertoires in COVID-19 (dated by TCRdb to about 2020). For context, the study as a whole: Collaborator samples came from the United States, Italy and Spain and covered acute and convalescent phases of COVID-19. The material from the prospective study consisted of cDNA or gDNA derived from T cells, B-cell-depleted T cells, or PBMCs. Deeply sampled blood TCRbeta repertoires from subjects exposed to, actively infected with, or recovered from COVID-19 were included in the dataset. A freely available public database, intended as a resource for researchers studying the immune response to SARS-CoV-2, is where the repertoires were released. Samples were obtained from the ongoing ImmuneRACE study (first 160 participants) and from roughly 1,300 subjects provided by 6 global collaborators. Sample metadata almost always included a de-identified subject ID, COVID-19 status, age in years and sex. HLA class I and class II types, where available, came from metadata supplied by the sample provider rather than from assay-based typing. General findings and caveats noted by the study authors: The quantity of clinical and demographic metadata differed by source and by participant and was supplied without curation.

The immunoSEQ Assay, a bias-controlled multiplex PCR, was used to amplify TCRbeta CDR3 regions from genomic DNA. On the study's bioinformatics: The number of nucleated cells in each sample was estimated from the amplification of reference gene primers within the assay. To quantify the absolute abundance of each unique TCRbeta CDR3 rearrangement, sequence reads were collapsed and filtered. For each sample, productive Simpson clonality was calculated as the square root of Simpson's diversity index over productive rearrangements. Sourced from immuneACCESS, this table was stored by TCRdb with only in-frame sequences that have V and J called. A share of the clones is absent; for the studies checked, an unresolved V gene accounts for under half, and the remainder has no known explanation. The D gene and trimming were derived from the DNA, and the V and J assignments and clone size from that table. A total of around 160,000 clones appear in this sample, around nine tenths of them only once. The ten most abundant clones make up 18% of the sample.

Notes on this clone: There is no known antigen for this receptor. There are no base qualities to consult, and no much larger clone falls within one base. Different DNA sequences within this sample yield the same CDR3.

The collaborating institutions used their own protocols to collect whole blood in K2EDTA tubes. Collaborator samples were shipped for TCRbeta analysis as frozen whole blood, isolated PBMCs, or DNA extracted from either sample type. Taken from cysteine to phenylalanine, the CDR3 has 13 residues. The only DNA kept is the CDR3, 39 bases in frame from the first base. The germline V and J ends show losses of 5 bases and 4 bases respectively, and no gene match explains 2 bases of the junction. As encoded in the germline V gene (reference sequence), CDR1 is LNHDA while CDR2 is SQIVND. The sequenced sample was peripheral blood. The chain links TRBV19 with TRBJ2-3; 8 bases in the middle match TRBD2. This TCR was sampled from a man in his sixties with active or convalescent COVID-19. CDR3 reads: CASSAGGADTQYF. The DNA sequence follows: TGTGCCAGTAGTGCCGGGGGGGCAGATACGCAGTATTTT.